Listed below are T cell receptor beta chains from one sample, sequenced in a study of cytomegalovirus exposure and HLA in healthy donors. Sequenced by immunoSEQ multiplex PCR; TCRdb stores in-frame clones only, minus some. The sample data list 50,000 or so clones. Material: PBMCs. The receptors were gathered from a woman between 18 and 29 years old in good health and CMV-seronegative. Each CDR3 is given without its conserved first and last residue. Fields, in order: D gene, J gene, V gene, CDR3 protein. The D gene is left open where the match is weak.

- | TRBJ2-3 | TRBV11-3 | ASSLEGGARLDTQY
- | TRBJ1-5 | TRBV30 | AGSGDSLSNQPQH
TRBD1 | TRBJ2-1 | TRBV11-3 | ASSPTGGYSYNEQF
- | TRBJ1-2 | TRBV29-1 | SVEHGYGYT
TRBD2 | TRBJ2-3 | TRBV4-2 | ASSQYPSGGAETDKQY
- | TRBJ1-5 | TRBV6-5 | ASSAGLRGNQPQH
- | TRBJ1-5 | TRBV29-1 | SAQRGANQPQH
TRBD2 | TRBJ2-1 | TRBV6-4 | ASSDGTSVEQF
TRBD1 | TRBJ2-7 | TRBV4-1 | ASSQDDTRGRAQY
TRBD1 | TRBJ2-1 | TRBV5-1 | ASSPVGTGADNEQF
TRBD1 | TRBJ2-1 | TRBV29-1 | SASGQGTGNEQF
TRBD1 | TRBJ1-2 | TRBV7-9 | ASSRTGVLGYT
- | TRBJ1-5 | TRBV19 | ASPYRGQGLPPHQPQH
- | TRBJ1-2 | TRBV6-5 | ASSYDTYYGYT
TRBD1 | TRBJ1-5 | TRBV6-1 | ASSELGGQGARLQH
- | TRBJ1-5 | TRBV19 | ASSIRGGDNQPQH
- | - | TRBV6-6 | ASSLQGTNYEQY
TRBD1 | TRBJ1-5 | TRBV18 | ASSRDRVGNQPQH
- | TRBJ2-1 | TRBV2 | ASPKRGLPANEQF
- | TRBJ1-5 | TRBV19 | ASSIGGWLRPSSNQPQH
- | TRBJ1-2 | TRBV7-9 | ASSLEAGTILYGYT
TRBD1 | TRBJ2-7 | TRBV19 | ASSIGGRGYEQY
TRBD2 | TRBJ2-5 | TRBV6-6 | ASSHYSRGAEETQY
TRBD1 | TRBJ1-3 | TRBV5-6 | ASSLRQGVNTIY
TRBD1 | TRBJ2-6 | TRBV7-9 | ASSTGQGSGAGANVLT
TRBD1 | TRBJ1-2 | TRBV28 | ASSLTGLAYGYT
- | TRBJ2-5 | TRBV4-1 | ASSLPGAGTGETQY
- | TRBJ1-1 | TRBV5-1 | ASSFTGVTEAF
- | TRBJ1-1 | TRBV5-4 | ASSLEAGGTEAF
TRBD1 | TRBJ2-7 | TRBV29-1 | SVRQGLGAYEQY
- | TRBJ2-1 | TRBV30 | AWSVGRLVVANEQF
TRBD2 | TRBJ2-7 | TRBV5-1 | ASSLAGGGSTYEQY
- | TRBJ2-5 | TRBV29-1 | SVEDPARETQY
- | TRBJ1-2 | TRBV5-5 | ASSLDSARGYT
TRBD1 | TRBJ1-2 | TRBV6-5 | ASSSPRTGDPYGYT
- | TRBJ2-2 | TRBV28 | ASRVGDYPTGELF
TRBD2 | TRBJ2-2 | TRBV6-1 | ASSEASGGTGELF